This note documents a single T cell receptor (beta chain) sequence. J gave up 5 bases and V 5 bases, and 5 bases lay outside the gene matches. CDR3 length: 14 amino acids. CDR1 and CDR2 (germline): LNHDA, SQIVND (reference sequence). The data were taken from a study of cytomegalovirus exposure and HLA in healthy donors. The method was immunoSEQ multiplex PCR; TCRdb's version includes in-frame clones alone and lacks a portion of them. The sample lists approximately 190,000 clones, approximately 82% occurring once. The donors formed part of the approximately 110-subject validation cohort, distinct from the approximately 670-subject first cohort.

The V gene is TRBV19, the J gene TRBJ1-2; 10 bases align to TRBD1. Sequenced sample: PBMCs. The source is a woman aged 25 to 39 in good health and CMV-seropositive. CDR3 in amino acids: CASSLRDRGYGYTF. DNA of the CDR3: TGTGCCAGTAGTCTCCGGGACAGGGGTTATGGCTACACCTTC.